This T cell receptor (beta chain) was sequenced in a study of T cell responses to AZD1222 COVID-19 vaccine. The V gene's germline CDR1 is KGHDR and CDR2 SFDVKD. This CDR3 has 14 amino acids. Trimming removed 3 bases from V and 4 bases from J, with 10 bases in between. Comment on this clone: Its matching antigen is unknown.

Clones were read by immunoSEQ multiplex PCR, and TCRdb kept only the in-frame ones, dropping some. The data show over 150,000 clones, approximately 87% seen once. Study-wide findings and caveats: The donor group comprised mostly white British people and more females; the analysis possibly underestimated clonal diversity. Vaccine-related CD4 TCRs covered spike, predominating at 160-218 and 743-854. An increase in Spike-specific TCR breadth and depth was observed after two AZD1222 doses.

The sample was peripheral blood, taken on day 0 of MenACWY control vaccination. This sequence joins TRBV24-1 and TRBJ2-3; possibly TRBD2 for D (7 bases). The receptor was isolated from an adult in good health. The CDR3 reads CATSDRGGADTQYF. The CDR3, as DNA: TGTGCCACCAGTGATCGCGGGGGCGCAGATACGCAGTATTTT.